Reported below is one T cell receptor (beta chain). This clonotype was counted only a few times. The antigen it binds to is not known. Base quality data are lacking; no much larger clone is found one base away. The library relied on RT-PCR. TCRdb names NextSeq 550 as the instrument used. TCRdb redid the processing of the public reads, applying fastp at Q25 and MiXCR, and retained in-frame beta chains. Every CDR3 protein is listed once, alongside the most common genes and DNA of its rows. This sample lists 390,000 or so distinct CDR3 sequences; approximately 16% were detected once. The ten largest make up less than 9.5% of the sample. This sample was included in a study of patients and donors after allogeneic stem cell transplantation (dated by TCRdb to 2019 to 2021). Relative to germline, V is 0 bases shorter and J is 7 bases shorter, with 15 bases between their ends. Measured from the cysteine to the phenylalanine, the CDR3 is 15 residues long. Here the CDR3 DNA is all that survives: 45 bases in frame from base 1. From a lookup of the germline V gene, CDR1 and CDR2 are KGHSH and LQKENI.

The rearrangement joined TRBV18 to TRBJ1-1, with the D gene not clear enough to name. The sequence was collected from a human donor who was either an allogeneic HSCT recipient or a stem cell or donor lymphocyte infusion donor (not recorded which). It is not recorded whose cells these are; they may come from a transplant donor. Material for sequencing was blood, either unsorted or a sorted T cell fraction (not recorded which). The DNA sequence is TGTGCCAGCTCACCACCGGCGGGAGCCCGTATTGAAGCTTTCTTT. Its protein is CASSPPAGARIEAFF. Extended through the reference TRBV18 and TRBJ1-1 proteins, this CDR3 yields the full variable domain: NAGVMQNPRHLVRRRGQEARLRCSPMKGHSHVYWYRQLPEEGLKFMVYLQKENIIDESGMPKERFSAEFPKEGPSILRIQQVVRGDSAAYFCASSPPAGARIEAFFGQGTRLTVV.